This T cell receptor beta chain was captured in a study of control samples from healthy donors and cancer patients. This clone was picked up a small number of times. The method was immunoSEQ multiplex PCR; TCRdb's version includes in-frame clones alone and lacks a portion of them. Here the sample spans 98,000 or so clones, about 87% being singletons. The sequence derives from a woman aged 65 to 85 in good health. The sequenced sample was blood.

CDR3: CASSLKRGAGSSYNSPLHF. The DNA for the CDR3 is TGTGCCAGCAGCTTAAAGCGGGGGGCAGGGAGCTCCTATAATTCACCCCTCCACTTT. The rearrangement joins TRBV7-2 to TRBJ1-6; tentatively, D is TRBD1 (6 bases). CDR3 length: 19 residues. Trimming removed 2 bases from V and 0 bases from J, with 17 bases in between. Germline V lookup: CDR1 SGHTA, CDR2 FQGNSA.